The rows below give T cell receptor beta chains drawn from one sample of a study of cytomegalovirus exposure and HLA in healthy donors. Sequencing used immunoSEQ multiplex PCR; TCRdb keeps in-frame clones, though not all of them. The sample lists about 150,000 clones; approximately 83% were seen once. The sequencing input was PBMCs. The receptors here all came from a woman aged 35 to 49 in good health and CMV-seronegative. Each CDR3 is given with its conserved first and last residue. D genes are given only for firm matches. A row's size may be missing; if present it is once, few, many or a size class.

d_call: NA; v_call: TRBV5-1; clone_size: NA; j_call: TRBJ2-7; cdr3_nt: TGCGCCAGCAGCTTGGAAACCGGTCCCTCCTACGAGCAGTACTTC; cdr3_aa: CASSLETGPSYEQYF
d_call: TRBD1; v_call: TRBV6-6; clone_size: once; j_call: TRBJ1-5; cdr3_nt: TGTGCCAGCGGGGACAGGGGATATCAGCCCCAGCATTTT; cdr3_aa: CASGDRGYQPQHF
d_call: TRBD2; v_call: TRBV6-5; clone_size: NA; j_call: TRBJ2-7; cdr3_nt: TGTGCCAGCAGTTACTCCGCGGGGGTGGGCTCCTACGAGCAGTACTTC; cdr3_aa: CASSYSAGVGSYEQYF
d_call: NA; v_call: TRBV10-3; clone_size: few; j_call: TRBJ2-7; cdr3_nt: TGTGCCATAGGGGGGGACGTCGGGTACGAGCAGTACTTC; cdr3_aa: CAIGGDVGYEQYF
d_call: TRBD2; v_call: TRBV5-4; clone_size: NA; j_call: TRBJ2-3; cdr3_nt: TGTGCCAGCAGCTTAGGGGCGGGGGGGTACTCCACCTTT; cdr3_aa: CASSLGAGGYSTF
d_call: NA; v_call: TRBV28; clone_size: once; j_call: TRBJ1-5; cdr3_nt: TGTGCCAGCAGGTCGCCACAGGGTTATCAGCCCCAGCATTTT; cdr3_aa: CASRSPQGYQPQHF
d_call: TRBD2; v_call: TRBV7-8; clone_size: NA; j_call: TRBJ2-3; cdr3_nt: TGTGCCAGCAGCCGAGGACTAGCGGGAGTTCTCCCCGATACGCAGTATTTT; cdr3_aa: CASSRGLAGVLPDTQYF
d_call: NA; v_call: TRBV4-2; clone_size: few; j_call: TRBJ2-7; cdr3_nt: TGTGCCAGCAGCCAAGATCGTAGAGGTGCTGCTCCCTACGAGCAGTACTTC; cdr3_aa: CASSQDRRGAAPYEQYF
d_call: NA; v_call: TRBV19; clone_size: NA; j_call: TRBJ2-7; cdr3_nt: TGTGCCAGTAGTAAGGCAGGGGCGGACTTTTCCTACGAGCAGTACTTC; cdr3_aa: CASSKAGADFSYEQYF
d_call: NA; v_call: TRBV30; clone_size: few; j_call: TRBJ1-2; cdr3_nt: TGTGCCTGGAGTGTTGCTCCGGCGGGCGGCTACACCTTC; cdr3_aa: CAWSVAPAGGYTF
d_call: TRBD1; v_call: TRBV5-4; clone_size: NA; j_call: TRBJ2-3; cdr3_nt: TGTGCCAGCAGCCGGGGCGGAAGGGGGCTGGCAGATACGCAGTATTTT; cdr3_aa: CASSRGGRGLADTQYF
d_call: NA; v_call: TRBV7-2; clone_size: NA; j_call: TRBJ2-1; cdr3_nt: TGTGCCAGCAGCTTCTGGCGGGCATCGCAGTTCTTC; cdr3_aa: CASSFWRASQFF
d_call: TRBD1; v_call: TRBV6-5; clone_size: NA; j_call: TRBJ2-7; cdr3_nt: TGTGCCAGCAGTTACTCATTAGGGGGCGCTTACGAGCAGTACTTC; cdr3_aa: CASSYSLGGAYEQYF
d_call: NA; v_call: TRBV6-1; clone_size: NA; j_call: TRBJ2-3; cdr3_nt: TGTGCCAGCATTGGGGGGGCTCTCGCAGATACGCAGTATTTT; cdr3_aa: CASIGGALADTQYF
d_call: NA; v_call: TRBV2; clone_size: NA; j_call: TRBJ2-7; cdr3_nt: TGTGTCAGCAGTTATAGGAACGGCGGCGAGCAGTACTTC; cdr3_aa: CVSSYRNGGEQYF
d_call: NA; v_call: TRBV5-1; clone_size: NA; j_call: TRBJ1-2; cdr3_nt: TGCGCCAGCAGCTTGGCACCTTCGGGGGGCAGTGGCTACACCTTC; cdr3_aa: CASSLAPSGGSGYTF
d_call: NA; v_call: TRBV4-1; clone_size: NA; j_call: TRBJ1-5; cdr3_nt: TGCGCCAGCAGCCCTGGACAGAATCCTCAGCCCCAGCATTTT; cdr3_aa: CASSPGQNPQPQHF
d_call: NA; v_call: TRBV5-1; clone_size: NA; j_call: TRBJ1-2; cdr3_nt: TGCGCCAGCAGCTTTGGGGCCCAGGAGCAAGGCTACACCTTC; cdr3_aa: CASSFGAQEQGYTF
d_call: TRBD1; v_call: TRBV5-4; clone_size: NA; j_call: TRBJ2-3; cdr3_nt: TGTGCCAGCTGGCCCGCGACAGGGGGCACAGATACGCAGTATTTT; cdr3_aa: CASWPATGGTDTQYF
d_call: TRBD2; v_call: TRBV11-2; clone_size: NA; j_call: TRBJ2-7; cdr3_nt: TGTGCCAGCCGCTCGCCTAGCGGGGGGCCCTCCTACGAGCAGTACTTC; cdr3_aa: CASRSPSGGPSYEQYF
d_call: NA; v_call: TRBV4-1; clone_size: NA; j_call: TRBJ1-1; cdr3_nt: TGCGCCAGCAGCCAACTCTTACCGGGACTAATATTTGCTGAAGCTTTCTTT; cdr3_aa: CASSQLLPGLIFAEAFF
d_call: NA; v_call: TRBV5-1; clone_size: NA; j_call: TRBJ2-3; cdr3_nt: TGCGCCAGCAGCTCAGGACAGTATACGCAGTATTTT; cdr3_aa: CASSSGQYTQYF
d_call: NA; v_call: TRBV6-1; clone_size: NA; j_call: TRBJ1-1; cdr3_nt: TGTGCCAGCAGTAATTCAGGGGTCTCAGCTTTCTTT; cdr3_aa: CASSNSGVSAFF
d_call: TRBD1; v_call: TRBV5-4; clone_size: NA; j_call: TRBJ2-3; cdr3_nt: TGTGCCAGCAGCTTGAAGGGGGCCGGCACAGATACGCAGTATTTT; cdr3_aa: CASSLKGAGTDTQYF
d_call: NA; v_call: TRBV2; clone_size: few; j_call: TRBJ1-1; cdr3_nt: TGTGCCAGCAGTGAATACAGTCAGGAAGCTTTCTTT; cdr3_aa: CASSEYSQEAFF
d_call: NA; v_call: TRBV6-4; clone_size: NA; j_call: TRBJ2-6; cdr3_nt: TGTGCCAGCAGTGGACAGGAACCCTCTGGGGCCAACGTCCTGACTTTC; cdr3_aa: CASSGQEPSGANVLTF
d_call: TRBD1; v_call: TRBV5-4; clone_size: NA; j_call: TRBJ1-2; cdr3_nt: TGTGCCAGCAGCTCGGGACAGGTTGGGGGTAGCGATGGCTACACCTTC; cdr3_aa: CASSSGQVGGSDGYTF
d_call: NA; v_call: TRBV30; clone_size: NA; j_call: TRBJ1-3; cdr3_nt: TGTGCCTCCGGGTACGCTGGAAACACCATATATTTT; cdr3_aa: CASGYAGNTIYF
d_call: NA; v_call: TRBV27; clone_size: NA; j_call: TRBJ1-4; cdr3_nt: TGTGCCAGCAGTTGGGGGGTTACTAATGAAAAACTGTTTTTT; cdr3_aa: CASSWGVTNEKLFF
d_call: TRBD2; v_call: TRBV9; clone_size: few; j_call: TRBJ2-2; cdr3_nt: TGTGCCAGCAGCGTAGAACAGGGCGGGGGGAGCTCACGCTCCGGGGAGCTGTTTTTT; cdr3_aa: CASSVEQGGGSSRSGELFF
d_call: TRBD1; v_call: TRBV5-1; clone_size: NA; j_call: TRBJ1-2; cdr3_nt: TGCGCCAGCGGACCTCCGGGACAGGGTCTGGGCTACACCTTC; cdr3_aa: CASGPPGQGLGYTF
d_call: TRBD2; v_call: TRBV6-1; clone_size: NA; j_call: TRBJ2-1; cdr3_nt: TGTGCCATTTTTTGGGGCGGGAGCTCCTTCAATGAGCAGTTCTTC; cdr3_aa: CAIFWGGSSFNEQFF
d_call: TRBD2; v_call: TRBV29-1; clone_size: NA; j_call: TRBJ2-3; cdr3_nt: TGCAGCGTTGCCCCCGAAGCGGGGCGGGGAGATACGCAGTATTTT; cdr3_aa: CSVAPEAGRGDTQYF